Presented here are 25 T cell receptor beta chains from one specimen sequenced in a study of blood T cell repertoires in COVID-19. Method: immunoSEQ multiplex PCR; TCRdb's copy keeps in-frame clones and lacks some. The table records some 60,000 clones, approximately 80% of them present only once. Sequencing was performed on peripheral blood. These receptors all stem from an elderly woman with acute or convalescent COVID-19.

The chain joins TRBV10-3 to TRBJ2-1, with D possibly TRBD2 on 6 matching bases. Trimming took off 0 bases at V and 9 bases at J, with 12 bases between the two ends. The CDR3 length is 14 residues. Germline loops: CDR1 ENHRY, CDR2 SYGVKD. CDR3 amino acids: CAISESTRGSEQFF. The CDR3 bases are TGTGCCATCAGTGAGTCGACTCGGGGGAGTGAGCAGTTCTTC.

V and J are TRBV6-5 and TRBJ1-2; TRBD1 agrees at 10 bases. J gave up 7 bases and V 6 bases, and 8 bases lay outside the gene matches. Germline V lookup: CDR1 MNHEY, CDR2 SVGAGI. CDR3 length: 14 amino acids. CDR3 nucleotides: TGTGCCAGCAGCGAGACAGGGGGCGTGAGTGGCTACACCTTC. Translation: CASSETGGVSGYTF.

V usage is TRBV12-3 or TRBV12-4 and J usage is TRBJ1-2; TRBD1 aligns across 9 bases. The CDR3 is 12 amino acids. V lost 6 bases, J lost 4 bases, and 0 bases stayed unmatched. CDR3 in DNA: TGTGCCAGCAGGGGACAGGGCTATGGCTACACCTTC. Encoded protein: CASRGQGYGYTF.

The V call is TRBV6-5, the J call TRBJ2-7; maybe TRBD2 (6 bases). Trimming left V 7 bases short and J 1 base short, with 17 bases between. The CDR3 sequence is 15 residues long. The germline V gene encodes CDR1 MNHEY and CDR2 SVGAGI. The CDR3 region is CASILQGDLSYEQYF. CDR3 in DNA: TGTGCCAGCATCCTCCAAGGGGACTTATCCTACGAGCAGTACTTC.

V is TRBV6-6 and J is TRBJ2-3, with D uncertain. V lost 4 bases and J 5 bases, leaving 4 bases between the germline ends. This CDR3 has 11 amino acids. The germline CDR1 and CDR2 sequences are MNHNY and SVGAGI (reference sequence). The CDR3 sequence is CASSSGDTQYF. CDR3 nucleotide sequence: TGTGCCAGCAGTTCGGGAGATACGCAGTATTTT.

The chain has TRBV28 and TRBJ1-2; TRBD1 is a possible D gene (6 bases). The CDR3 contains 13 residues. Germline-derived CDR1 and CDR2 are MDHEN and SYDVKM. The ends were cut back, 5 bases at V and 4 bases at J, with 11 bases in the middle. CDR3 loop: CASSGGARYGYTF. In DNA form, the CDR3 reads TGTGCCAGCAGTGGGGGGGCGCGCTATGGCTACACCTTC.

The chain employs TRBV19 and TRBJ1-5, with a weak D call TRBD1 (6 bases). This CDR3 region has 15 residues. Germline loops: CDR1 LNHDA, CDR2 SQIVND (reference sequence). The germline V and J ends were trimmed by 10 bases and 5 bases, with 21 bases remaining between them. The CDR3 nucleotides read TGTGCCACTCGACCCGCGGGGGCACTTCATCAGCCCCAGCATTTT. Translating it yields CATRPAGALHQPQHF. Full variable domain (rest looked up from reference TRBV19 and TRBJ1-5): DGGITQSPKYLFRKEGQNVTLSCEQNLNHDAMYWYRQDPGQGLRLIYYSQIVNDFQKGDIAEGYSVSREKKESFPLTVTSAQKNPTAFYLCATRPAGALHQPQHFGDGTRLSIL.

This clone was picked up one time. The chain employs TRBV6-4 and TRBJ1-5; D perhaps matches TRBD1 (6 bases). V was clipped by 5 bases and J by 4 bases, with 12 bases between them. CDR1 is MRHNA and CDR2 is SNTAGT in the germline V gene. The CDR3 spans 14 residues. CDR3 DNA: TGTGCCAGCAGTTTACAGGGCGGGAATCAGCCCCAGCATTTT. It codes for CASSLQGGNQPQHF.

The V call is TRBV30, the J call TRBJ2-7; TRBD2 is a possible D gene (5 bases). The CDR3 is 11 amino acids. V was shortened by 3 bases and J by 5 bases, with 8 bases between the two germline ends. In germline, CDR1 is GTSNPN, CDR2 SVGIG (reference sequence). The CDR3 protein is CAWSELDEQYF. The DNA for the CDR3 is TGTGCCTGGAGCGAACTAGACGAGCAGTACTTC.

The CDR3 reads CASSIPGLYTF. CDR3 sequence (DNA): TGTGCCAGTAGTATACCAGGCCTCTACACCTTC. The V call is TRBV19, the J call TRBJ1-2; D gene ambiguous. V was trimmed by 2 bases and J by 10 bases, leaving 8 bases between them. The CDR3 consists of 11 residues. CDR1 is LNHDA, CDR2 SQIVND, per germline (reference sequence).

This clone is a singleton in its sample. The rearrangement uses TRBV5-4 and TRBJ2-5; D perhaps matches TRBD1 (6 bases). V was clipped by 3 bases and J by 5 bases, with 20 bases between them. This CDR3 has 16 amino acids. Germline values: CDR1 SGHNT, CDR2 YYREEE (reference sequence). For the CDR3, the DNA is TGTGCCAGCAGCTCTGCTGGGGGCAGGCCCCGGGAGACCCAGTACTTC. Its protein is CASSSAGGRPRETQYF.

This chain's CDR3 is CASSYSGWPYNEQFF. The CDR3 DNA is TGTGCCAGCAGTTACAGCGGTTGGCCGTACAATGAGCAGTTCTTC. The chain combines TRBV6-2 or TRBV6-3 with TRBJ2-1; TRBD2 might be the D (5 bases). This CDR3 has 15 residues. Germline CDR1 is MNHEY and CDR2 is SVGEGT. V lost 2 bases and J 4 bases, leaving 12 bases between the germline ends.

V usage is TRBV5-1 and J usage is TRBJ2-1, with 10 bases aligning to TRBD2. Losses at the gene ends were 5 bases for V and 9 bases for J; bases not matched to a gene: 11. Germline V gene data show CDR1 as SGHRS and CDR2 as YFSETQ. CDR3 size: 15 residues. The DNA for the CDR3 is TGCGCCAGCAGGTCCGTAGCGGGAGGTCATCGTGAGCAGTTCTTC. It is translated as CASRSVAGGHREQFF. Filled out from reference TRBV5-1 and TRBJ2-1, the complete variable domain reads KAGVTQTPRYLIKTRGQQVTLSCSPISGHRSVSWYQQTPGQGLQFLFEYFSETQRNKGNFPGRFSGRQFSNSRSEMNVSTLELGDSALYLCASRSVAGGHREQFFGPGTRLTVL.

V gene TRBV13 combines with J gene TRBJ1-1; the match to TRBD1 covers 7 bases. The germline CDR1 and CDR2 sequences are PRHDT and FYEKMQ (reference sequence). The trim removed 4 bases at V and 5 bases at J, leaving 7 bases unmatched. CDR3 length equals 14 residues. The CDR3 region is CASSSDRVLTEAFF. In nucleotides, the CDR3 is TGTGCCAGCAGCTCCGACAGGGTCCTTACTGAAGCTTTCTTT. Combining the CDR3 with reference TRBV13 and TRBJ1-1 gives the whole variable domain AAGVIQSPRHLIKEKRETATLKCYPIPRHDTVYWYQQGPGQDPQFLISFYEKMQSDKGSIPDRFSAQQFSDYHSELNMSSLELGDSALYFCASSSDRVLTEAFFGQGTRLTVV.

The chain joins TRBV9 to TRBJ2-5, with TRBD2 identical over 11 bases. Trimming removed 4 bases from V and 0 bases from J; junction bases left unmatched: 8. The CDR3 sequence is 17 residues long. CDR1 and CDR2 from the germline V gene are SGDLS and YYNGEE. The chain's CDR3 is CASSSSVAGGNQETQYF. The DNA for the CDR3 is TGTGCCAGCAGCTCCTCGGTAGCGGGGGGGAACCAAGAGACCCAGTACTTC.

This clone came up a few times. The V call is TRBV15, the J call TRBJ2-3, with 10 bases identical to TRBD2. The junction had 8 bases not matched to a gene; V was cut back by 4 bases and J by 4 bases. The CDR3 consists of 16 residues. Germline lookup yields CDR1 LNHNV and CDR2 YYDKDF (reference sequence). The CDR3 spells CATSTWGTSEADTQYF. The CDR3 bases are TGTGCCACCAGCACGTGGGGGACTAGCGAGGCAGATACGCAGTATTTT.

The V and J genes are TRBV5-6 and TRBJ2-1, with D perhaps matching TRBD2 (6 bases). V was clipped by 2 bases and J by 8 bases, with 14 bases between them. CDR3 length: 14 amino acids. In germline, CDR1 is SGHDT, CDR2 YYEEEE. The CDR3 DNA follows: TGTGCCAGCAGCTTCGGCCACCCTAGCGATGAGCAGTTCTTC. Its protein is CASSFGHPSDEQFF.

There are a few counts of this clone. The rearrangement joins TRBV19 to TRBJ1-5; D possibly corresponds to TRBD1 (5 bases). V gave up 1 base and J gave up 3 bases, with 13 bases separating them. Germline lookup yields CDR1 LNHDA and CDR2 SQIVND (reference sequence). CDR3 length equals 16 residues. CDR3 loop: CASSIVGLGNNQPQHF. The CDR3 coding sequence is TGTGCCAGTAGTATAGTGGGGCTGGGTAACAATCAGCCCCAGCATTTT.

The chain combines TRBV19 with TRBJ2-5; TRBD2 might be the D (6 bases). V lost 9 bases and J lost 5, with 31 bases in between. CDR1 and CDR2 from the germline V gene are LNHDA and SQIVND (reference sequence). The CDR3 sequence is 18 residues long. The CDR3 loop reads CARPFPAEGSRYWETQYF. In DNA form, the CDR3 reads TGTGCCAGGCCATTTCCCGCGGAGGGCTCCAGATATTGGGAGACCCAGTACTTC.

This chain uses TRBV9 with TRBJ2-7; maybe TRBD2 (6 bases). Trimming removed 0 bases from V and 5 bases from J, with 15 bases in between. This CDR3 is built from 15 residues. Germline V CDR1 and CDR2: SGDLS, YYNGEE. CDR3 nucleotides: TGTGCCAGCAGCGTAGGGGACTTACTAGGCCACGAGCAGTACTTC. It codes for CASSVGDLLGHEQYF. The full variable domain, rest sourced from reference TRBV9 and TRBJ2-7, is DSGVTQTPKHLITATGQRVTLRCSPRSGDLSVYWYQQSLDQGLQFLIQYYNGEERAKGNILERFSAQQFPDLHSELNLSSLELGDSALYFCASSVGDLLGHEQYFGPGTRLTVT.

The chain is built from TRBV3-1 (or the pseudogene TRBV3-2) and TRBJ2-5; 7 bases are shared with TRBD2. The CDR3 is 15 amino acids. Germline trimming cut 0 bases from V and 5 bases from J; bases unmatched to any gene: 6. Germline-derived CDR1 and CDR2 are LGHDT and YNNKEL (reference sequence). The CDR3 protein is CASSQDLTSWETQYF. For the CDR3, the DNA is TGTGCCAGCAGCCAAGATCTGACTAGCTGGGAGACCCAGTACTTC.

This chain uses TRBV5-1 with TRBJ1-1; 9 bases are shared with TRBD1. CDR3 length: 15 residues. Trimming removed 4 bases from V and 10 bases from J; junction bases left unmatched: 14. Germline V gene data show CDR1 as SGHRS and CDR2 as YFSETQ. CDR3 sequence reads: CASSTRQGGFVGAFF. In DNA form, the CDR3 reads TGCGCCAGCAGCACCCGACAGGGGGGTTTCGTTGGAGCTTTCTTT.

J is TRBJ2-2 and V is TRBV27, with a weak D call TRBD1 (6 bases). V lost 1 base and J lost 0, with 9 bases in between. The CDR3 is made up of 16 amino acids. Germline V gene lookup returns CDR1 MNHEY and CDR2 SMNVEV (reference sequence). CDR3 nucleotides: TGTGCCAGCAGTTTATATCAGGGGCCGAACACCGGGGAGCTGTTTTTT. Protein product: CASSLYQGPNTGELFF.

The chain employs TRBV11-2 and TRBJ2-1; TRBD2 matches 10 bases. CDR3 length: 16 amino acids. CDR1 is SGHAT and CDR2 is FQNNGV in the germline V gene. The junction had 8 bases not matched to a gene; V was cut back by 4 bases and J by 5 bases. CDR3 loop: CASSYSAGGFHNEQFF. As DNA, the CDR3 is TGTGCCAGCAGCTACTCAGCGGGAGGGTTTCACAATGAGCAGTTCTTC.

This chain joins TRBV12-3 or TRBV12-4 and TRBJ1-2; 7 bases map to TRBD1. The CDR3 consists of 13 residues. J gave up 2 bases and V 6 bases, and 3 bases lay outside the gene matches. The CDR3 DNA follows: TGTGCCAGCAGCCCGACAGGGAACTATGGCTACACCTTC. Protein product: CASSPTGNYGYTF.